One sample yielded the 16 T cell receptor beta chains listed below, sequenced in a study of cytomegalovirus exposure and HLA in healthy donors. TCRdb keeps only in-frame clones here, not all; method: immunoSEQ multiplex PCR. The sample lists 85,000 to 120,000 clones, 88% seen once, with 1.5% to 2% in the top ten. Sequenced: PBMCs. These receptors all stem from a woman under 30 in good health and CMV-seropositive.

The gene calls are TRBV11-3 and TRBJ2-1, with 10 bases that match TRBD2. There are 14 residues in the CDR3. V was clipped by 1 base and J by 11 bases; unmatched bases: 5. Germline CDR1 SGHNT, CDR2 YENEEA. The CDR3 reads CASSLGGAGGQQFF. CDR3 bases: TGTGCCAGCAGCTTAGGAGGAGCGGGGGGGCAGCAGTTCTTC.

This clone came up once. The genes are TRBV19 and TRBJ2-3; TRBD2 agrees at 8 bases. This CDR3 is built from 16 residues. Germline V gives CDR1 LNHDA, CDR2 SQIVND (reference sequence). V was pared by 6 bases and J by 3 bases, with 11 bases of the junction left unmatched. As DNA, the CDR3 is TGTGCCAGTAGCCGATCCCGGGGGGGGGAAACAGATACGCAGTATTTT. Translating it yields CASSRSRGGETDTQYF.

The CDR3 sequence: CASRGDRGLDYGYTF. As DNA, the CDR3 is TGTGCCAGCAGAGGGGACAGGGGGCTTGACTATGGCTACACCTTC. The genes are TRBV6-6 and TRBJ1-2; 12 bases fit TRBD1. Germline V gene data show CDR1 as MNHNY and CDR2 as SVGAGI (reference sequence). This CDR3 is 15 amino acids long. V was clipped by 6 bases and J by 3 bases; unmatched bases: 5.

This clone has a single count. The V call is TRBV7-2, the J call TRBJ1-6; TRBD1 matches 7 bases. Germline V gene sequence: CDR1 SGHTA, CDR2 FQGNSA. V lost 5 bases to trimming and J lost 7 bases; unmatched junction nucleotides: 14. The CDR3 is 17 amino acids. The chain's CDR3 is CASSASPGTVNNSPLHF. CDR3 sequence (DNA): TGTGCCAGCAGCGCCTCCCCCGGGACAGTAAACAATTCACCCCTCCACTTT.

This clone was counted a few times. The rearrangement uses TRBV9 and TRBJ2-2; D not certain. Germline V gene data show CDR1 as SGDLS and CDR2 as YYNGEE. Trimming shortened V by 2 bases and J by 0 bases, and 5 bases separated the two germline ends. CDR3 length equals 14 residues. The CDR3 region has the DNA TGTGCCAGCAGCGTGGGCCCGAACACCGGGGAGCTGTTTTTT. It translates to CASSVGPNTGELFF.

The V call is TRBV6-1, the J call TRBJ2-2; 9 positions agree with TRBD1. V shed 4 bases and J 5 bases; nucleotides not matched to a gene: 2. The CDR3 runs to 14 residues. Germline V gives CDR1 MNHNS, CDR2 SASEGT. CDR3 DNA sequence: TGTGCCAGCAGTGGGACAGGGGATACCGGGGAGCTGTTTTTT. Its protein product is CASSGTGDTGELFF.

The chain is built from TRBV19 and TRBJ1-1; 9 bases are a match to TRBD1. After removal of 5 bases from V and 1 base from J, the junction contained 2 bases not matched to a gene. This CDR3 has 14 amino acids. Germline V gene sequence: CDR1 LNHDA, CDR2 SQIVND (reference sequence). CDR3 bases: TGTGCCAGTAGTCGGGGACAGGGGAACACTGAAGCTTTCTTT. Its protein product is CASSRGQGNTEAFF.

The chain is built from TRBV4-1 and TRBJ1-1, with D unclear. Germline V lookup: CDR1 MGHRA, CDR2 YSYEKL. CDR3 length equals 13 residues. Trimming left V 4 bases short and J 0 bases short, with 6 bases between. CDR3 amino acids: CASSRSVNTEAFF. In DNA form, the CDR3 reads TGCGCCAGCAGCCGATCAGTGAACACTGAAGCTTTCTTT.

Only one count was recorded for this clone. The CDR3 sequence: CASSQVIRRDTGELFF. CDR3 DNA sequence: TGCGCCAGCAGCCAAGTGATCAGACGGGACACCGGGGAGCTGTTTTTT. The chain recombines TRBV4-3 with TRBJ2-2; the D is unclear. The V end lost 1 base, the J end lost 3 bases, and 12 bases lay between the germline ends. Germline CDR1 LGHNA, CDR2 YSLEER. The CDR3 has 16 amino acids.

This clone showed up just a few times. V usage is TRBV7-9 and J usage is TRBJ2-7; possible D gene TRBD1, 6 bases. Germline lookup yields CDR1 SEHNR and CDR2 FQNEAQ (reference sequence). The CDR3 is 14 residues long. V shed 5 bases and J shed 2 bases, with 13 bases lying between them. Here the CDR3 reads CASSDGQRTYEQYV. The CDR3 DNA reads TGTGCCAGCAGCGACGGACAGCGAACCTACGAGCAGTACGTC.

The V call is TRBV10-3, the J call TRBJ1-1, with a possible D match to TRBD1 (5 bases). V was shortened by 6 bases and J by 0 bases, with 11 bases between the two germline ends. CDR1 and CDR2 from the germline V gene are ENHRY and SYGVKD. This CDR3 has 14 residues. The DNA of the CDR3 is TGTGCCATCAGCGTACAGGATATGAACACTGAAGCTTTCTTT. Its translation is CAISVQDMNTEAFF.

The CDR3 loop reads CASSVVVTLQGYEQYV. CDR3 nucleotides: TGTGCCAGCAGCGTAGTTGTCACACTACAGGGCTACGAGCAGTACGTC. The gene calls are TRBV7-7 and TRBJ2-7, with TRBD1 as a possible D gene (6 bases). This CDR3 has 16 amino acids. Trimming left V 5 bases short and J 3 bases short, with 20 bases between. Germline V gene sequence: CDR1 SSHAT, CDR2 FNYEAQ (reference sequence).

This chain joins TRBV19 and TRBJ1-1, with TRBD1 identical over 7 bases. The V segment lost 6 bases and the J segment 4 bases; nucleotides outside the gene matches: 11. The CDR3 covers 15 residues. CDR1 LNHDA and CDR2 SQIVND come from the germline V gene (reference sequence). CDR3: CASRNLQGKGTEAFF. In DNA, the CDR3 is TGTGCCAGTAGGAATTTACAGGGGAAGGGCACTGAAGCTTTCTTT.

The chain is built from TRBV7-9 and TRBJ1-6, with 7 bases aligning to TRBD1. This CDR3 is built from 15 residues. Germline CDR1 is SEHNR and CDR2 is FQNEAQ (reference sequence). The V gene end was trimmed by 5 bases and the J gene end by 5 bases; junction bases not matched to a gene: 6. The CDR3 spells CASSPTGTDNSPLHF. Here the CDR3 DNA reads TGTGCCAGCAGCCCCACCGGGACAGATAATTCACCCCTCCACTTT.

J is TRBJ2-1 and V is TRBV7-6; D gene uncertain. Per germline, CDR1 SGHVS and CDR2 FNYEAQ. The ends were cut back, 5 bases at V and 1 base at J, with 18 bases in the middle. There are 17 residues in the CDR3. CDR3 DNA sequence: TGTGCCAGCAGCACTCTACGAGGCGATTGGTCCTACAATGAGCAGTTCTTC. Translation: CASSTLRGDWSYNEQFF.

V usage is TRBV20-1 and J usage is TRBJ1-1, with 8 bases fitting TRBD1. The CDR3 consists of 11 residues. Germline V gene data show CDR1 as DFQATT and CDR2 as SNEGSKA (reference sequence). J gave up 9 bases and V 6 bases, and 6 bases lay outside the gene matches. The DNA of the CDR3 is TGCAGTGCAACTCGACAGGGGCAAGCTTTCTTT. This gives the protein CSATRQGQAFF.